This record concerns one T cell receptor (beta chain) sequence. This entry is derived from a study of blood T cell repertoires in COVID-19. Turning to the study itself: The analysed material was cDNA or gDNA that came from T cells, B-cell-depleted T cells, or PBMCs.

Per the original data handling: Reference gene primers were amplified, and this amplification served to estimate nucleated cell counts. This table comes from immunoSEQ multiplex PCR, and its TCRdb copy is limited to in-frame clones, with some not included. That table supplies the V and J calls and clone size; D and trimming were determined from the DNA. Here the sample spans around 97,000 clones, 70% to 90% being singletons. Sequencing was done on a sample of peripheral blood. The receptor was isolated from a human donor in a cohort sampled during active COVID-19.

CDR3 region: CASSIGGQSSTQHF. The CDR3 DNA reads TGTGCCAGTAGTATTGGTGGACAGTCTTCTACCCAGCATTTT. The J gene is TRBJ1-5, the V gene TRBV19; D is perhaps TRBD1 (6 bases). The V gene's germline CDR1 is LNHDA and CDR2 SQIVND (reference sequence). Trimming removed 3 bases from V and 11 bases from J, with 17 bases in between. The CDR3 is made up of 14 amino acids. Looking up the rest from reference TRBV19 and TRBJ1-5 gives the full variable domain: DGGITQSPKYLFRKEGQNVTLSCEQNLNHDAMYWYRQDPGQGLRLIYYSQIVNDFQKGDIAEGYSVSREKKESFPLTVTSAQKNPTAFYLCASSIGGQSSTQHFGDGTRLSIL.